Listed here are 27 T cell receptor beta chains from one sample, sequenced in a study of blood T cell repertoires in COVID-19. The protocol was immunoSEQ multiplex PCR, while the TCRdb copy is restricted to in-frame clones and leaves out a portion. This table has under 250,000 clones, approximately 80% appearing once. Specimen: peripheral blood. Receptors originate from a man aged 50-59 years with active or convalescent COVID-19.

This chain uses TRBV7-2 with TRBJ2-2, with 10 positions matching TRBD2. The V segment lost 6 bases and the J segment 4 bases; nucleotides outside the gene matches: 5. The CDR3 has 15 residues. The germline CDR1 and CDR2 sequences are SGHTA and FQGNSA. CDR3 bases: TGTGCCAGCAGGAGCGGGGGGGCCGTCACCGGGGAGCTGTTTTTT. Protein: CASRSGGAVTGELFF.

The V and J genes are TRBV6-2 or TRBV6-3 and TRBJ1-2; D uncertain. Germline V gene sequence: CDR1 MNHEY, CDR2 SVGEGT. CDR3 length: 11 residues. Trimming stripped 4 bases from V and 8 bases from J, with 8 bases between. The CDR3 reads CASSFNAGYTF. Here the CDR3 DNA reads TGTGCCAGCAGTTTTAATGCGGGCTACACCTTC.

This clone was seen at least ten times. The rearrangement joins TRBV5-4 to TRBJ1-5, with 7 bases identical to TRBD1. CDR3 length: 14 amino acids. The germline gives CDR1 SGHNT, CDR2 YYREEE (reference sequence). Trimming removed 5 bases from V and 3 bases from J; junction bases left unmatched: 5. Here the CDR3 DNA reads TGTGCCAGCAGTTCAGACAGGGACAATCAGCCCCAGCATTTT. Amino acid sequence: CASSSDRDNQPQHF.

This clone showed up just once. The chain has TRBV28 and TRBJ2-5; tentative D call: TRBD1 (6 bases). The CDR3 runs 15 residues. The V end lost 1 base, the J end lost 4 bases, and 13 bases lay between the germline ends. The V gene's germline CDR1 is MDHEN and CDR2 SYDVKM. The CDR3 nucleotides read TGTGCCAGCAGTTTATCCCAGGGGATGGTAGAGACCCAGTACTTC. It is translated as CASSLSQGMVETQYF.

CDR3 in amino acids: CASSYIQGTEAFF. The CDR3 DNA follows: TGTGCCAGCAGTTACATACAGGGGACTGAAGCTTTCTTT. The chain combines TRBV6-2 or TRBV6-3 with TRBJ1-1, with 7 bases matching TRBD1. The CDR3 is 13 residues long. Per germline, CDR1 MNHEY and CDR2 SVGEGT. With 2 bases clipped from V and 5 bases from J, the junction kept 2 bases outside the gene matches.

This clone was observed a single time. The rearrangement joins TRBV28 to TRBJ1-2; perhaps TRBD1 as D (5 bases). This CDR3 is 16 amino acids long. Trimming shortened V by 6 bases and J by 3 bases, and 20 bases separated the two germline ends. Per germline, CDR1 MDHEN and CDR2 SYDVKM. CDR3 amino acids: CASSGPAGTGDYGYTF. The CDR3 nucleotides read TGTGCCAGCAGCGGCCCAGCCGGCACAGGCGACTATGGCTACACCTTC.

The chain carries TRBV18 and TRBJ1-6; D is unresolved. The CDR3 consists of 17 residues. With 1 base removed from V and 0 bases from J, the gap between germline ends came to 10 bases. Germline CDR1 KGHSH, CDR2 LQKENI. The CDR3 DNA is TGTGCCAGCTCACCACGTGACGGGAGCTCCTATAATTCACCCCTCCACTTT. This codes for CASSPRDGSSYNSPLHF.

The CDR3 bases are TGCGCCAGCAGGCGGACAGGGTACGAGGACGAGCAGTACTTC. Protein product: CASRRTGYEDEQYF. The V call is TRBV10-2, the J call TRBJ2-7, with 8 bases matching TRBD1. Germline lookup yields CDR1 WSHSY and CDR2 SAAADI. With V trimmed by 6 bases and J by 5 bases, 9 bases remained unmatched. CDR3 length: 14 residues.

The chain recombines TRBV13 with TRBJ2-3; the match to TRBD2 covers 12 bases. V gave up 4 bases and J gave up 0 bases; unmatched junction bases: 11. The CDR3 totals 19 residues. The germline V gene encodes CDR1 PRHDT and CDR2 FYEKMQ (reference sequence). CDR3: CASSSNSGLAGLSTDTQYF. In DNA, the CDR3 is TGTGCCAGCAGCTCTAACTCGGGACTAGCGGGCCTTAGCACAGATACGCAGTATTTT.

Concerning this clone: The junction departs from the called germline gene at one end, perhaps through a read error. The chain combines TRBV7-2 with TRBJ1-2, with a possible D match to TRBD1 (5 bases). Germline V gene data show CDR1 as SGHTA and CDR2 as FQGNSA. The CDR3 has 12 residues. Here the CDR3 reads CASSAPGTPFFF. The CDR3 DNA sequence: TGTGCCAGCAGCGCCCCCGGGACTCCCTTTTTCTTC.

The chain is built from TRBV19 and TRBJ1-1; D might be TRBD1 (6 bases). The CDR3 runs to 15 residues. The V end was cut by 3 bases, the J end by 1 base, with 12 bases between. CDR1 and CDR2 (germline): LNHDA, SQIVND (reference sequence). CDR3 in amino acids: CASSIGGRGNTEAFF. The CDR3 DNA is TGTGCCAGTAGTATCGGGGGGCGCGGGAACACTGAAGCTTTCTTT.

V is TRBV29-1 and J is TRBJ1-2; D unclear. Germline V CDR1 and CDR2: SQVTM, ANQGSEA. This CDR3 region has 14 residues. V lost 5 bases and J 5 bases, leaving 18 bases between the germline ends. The chain's CDR3 is CSVPHLRENYGYTF. The CDR3 DNA sequence: TGCAGCGTTCCCCACCTGCGGGAAAATTATGGCTACACCTTC.

The sample holds a few counts of this clone. This CDR3 is CASSQESPGGQGTYF. CDR3 DNA sequence: TGTGCCAGCAGCCAAGAGTCTCCAGGGGGACAGGGGACGTACTTC. The J gene is TRBJ2-4, the V gene TRBV3-1 (or the pseudogene TRBV3-2), with TRBD1 matching 10 bases. CDR1 and CDR2 from the germline V gene are LGHDT and YNNKEL (reference sequence). V shed 0 bases, J shed 15 bases, and the junction held 11 bases outside the gene matches. The CDR3 spans 15 residues.

V usage is TRBV7-9 and J usage is TRBJ1-3; 8 positions match TRBD1. This CDR3 is 18 amino acids long. After removal of 5 bases from V and 2 bases from J, the junction contained 14 bases not matched to a gene. Per germline, CDR1 SEHNR and CDR2 FQNEAQ (reference sequence). As DNA, the CDR3 is TGTGCCAGCAGCCGCGGGACAGGCACACTGGGGGCTGGAAACACCATATATTTT. Its protein is CASSRGTGTLGAGNTIYF.

This clone was counted only a few times. The J gene is TRBJ1-2, the V gene TRBV4-1; TRBD1 is a possible D gene (6 bases). Germline V gene data show CDR1 as MGHRA and CDR2 as YSYEKL. Trimming cost V 0 bases and J 4 bases, with 12 bases left between them. There are 15 residues in the CDR3. CDR3 sequence: CASSQDLNRVYGYTF. Here the CDR3 DNA reads TGCGCCAGCAGCCAAGATTTAAACAGGGTCTATGGCTACACCTTC.

J is TRBJ1-1 and V is TRBV3-1 (or the pseudogene TRBV3-2), with 7 bases matching TRBD1. The CDR3 sequence is 15 residues long. V was pared by 4 bases and J by 1 base, with 6 bases of the junction left unmatched. Germline loops: CDR1 LGHDT, CDR2 YNNKEL (reference sequence). CDR3 protein: CASSLYRGENTEAFF. The CDR3, as DNA: TGTGCCAGCAGCCTTTACAGGGGCGAGAACACTGAAGCTTTCTTT.

This clone showed up many times. The V gene is TRBV19, the J gene TRBJ1-2, with TRBD1 identical over 7 bases. From germline, CDR1 is LNHDA and CDR2 SQIVND (reference sequence). Germline trimming cut 4 bases from V and 2 bases from J; bases unmatched to any gene: 4. The CDR3 loop spans 14 amino acids. The CDR3: CASSNRGSNYGYTF. CDR3 coding DNA: TGTGCCAGTAGTAACAGGGGATCGAACTATGGCTACACCTTC.

The chain has TRBV3-1 (or the pseudogene TRBV3-2) and TRBJ1-4; D not certain. Per the germline V gene, CDR1 is LGHDT and CDR2 is YNNKEL (reference sequence). This CDR3 region has 16 residues. V was cut by 2 bases and J by 0 bases, with 10 bases left in between. The CDR3 sequence: CASSQIAPATNEKLFF. The CDR3 DNA sequence: TGTGCCAGCAGCCAAATAGCTCCTGCAACTAATGAAAAACTGTTTTTT.

The J gene is TRBJ2-3, the V gene TRBV15; the D gene is possibly TRBD2 (6 bases). Germline lookup yields CDR1 LNHNV and CDR2 YYDKDF (reference sequence). The CDR3 has 16 amino acids. V was clipped by 0 bases and J by 1 base, with 11 bases between them. The CDR3 protein is CATSRDLGEGTDTQYF. The CDR3 bases are TGTGCCACCAGCAGAGATCTAGGGGAGGGCACAGATACGCAGTATTTT. The variable domain in full, with the rest retrieved from reference TRBV15 and TRBJ2-3, is DAMVIQNPRYQVTQFGKPVTLSCSQTLNHNVMYWYQQKSSQAPKLLFHYYDKDFNNEADTPDNFQSRRPNTSFCFLDIRSPGLGDTAMYLCATSRDLGEGTDTQYFGPGTRLTVL.

Concerning this clone itself: One junction end disagrees with the germline gene, perhaps due to a read error. The chain employs TRBV4-1 and TRBJ1-4; no firm D call. This CDR3 has 17 residues. Germline V gives CDR1 MGHRA, CDR2 YSYEKL. CDR3 in amino acids: CASSPARGWSTNEKLLF. CDR3 DNA sequence: TGCGCCAGCAGCCCAGCCCGAGGGTGGAGTACTAATGAAAAACTGCTTTTT.

J is TRBJ2-1 and V is TRBV3-1 (or the pseudogene TRBV3-2), with 9 bases lining up with TRBD1. CDR1 is LGHDT and CDR2 is YNNKEL in the germline V gene (reference sequence). V lost 5 bases, J lost 5 bases, and 4 bases stayed unmatched. This CDR3 has 14 amino acids. CDR3 region: CASSLGQGHNEQFF. The CDR3 nucleotides are TGTGCCAGCAGCTTAGGACAGGGGCACAATGAGCAGTTCTTC.

The chain employs TRBV18 and TRBJ2-5; TRBD1 matches 8 bases. Germline trimming cut 3 bases from V and 4 bases from J; bases unmatched to any gene: 1. Germline CDR1 reads KGHSH; CDR2 reads LQKENI. The CDR3 is 13 residues long. The CDR3 is CASSPGTGETQYF. The DNA of the CDR3 is TGTGCCAGCTCACCGGGGACAGGAGAGACCCAGTACTTC. Combining the CDR3 with reference TRBV18 and TRBJ2-5 gives the whole variable domain NAGVMQNPRHLVRRRGQEARLRCSPMKGHSHVYWYRQLPEEGLKFMVYLQKENIIDESGMPKERFSAEFPKEGPSILRIQQVVRGDSAAYFCASSPGTGETQYFGPGTRLLVL.

This chain connects TRBV4-3 to TRBJ2-1; TRBD2 agrees at 9 bases. This CDR3 has 17 amino acids. The junction had 3 bases not matched to a gene; V was cut back by 0 bases and J by 0 bases. Germline V CDR1 and CDR2: LGHNA, YSLEER. CDR3 loop: CASSQDRSGGSYNEQFF. The CDR3 nucleotides read TGCGCCAGCAGCCAAGATCGTAGCGGGGGCTCCTACAATGAGCAGTTCTTC.

The chain joins TRBV12-3 or TRBV12-4 to TRBJ2-5, with TRBD2 matching over 7 bases. The CDR3 has 13 amino acids. Unmatched junction bases numbered 5, after V lost 7 bases and J lost 3 bases. The DNA for the CDR3 is TGTGCCAGCACGGAACTAGCGAAAGAGACCCAGTACTTC. The encoded protein is CASTELAKETQYF.

The chain has TRBV2 and TRBJ2-2; a weak D match, TRBD1 (6 bases). Trimming left V 6 bases short and J 0 bases short, with 8 bases between. The germline CDR1 and CDR2 sequences are SNHLY and FYNNEI. There are 14 residues in the CDR3. CDR3 in amino acids: CASRRQANTGELFF. The CDR3 DNA is TGTGCCAGCAGGAGACAGGCGAACACCGGGGAGCTGTTTTTT.

This clone has only one observation. The V call is TRBV6-2 or TRBV6-3, the J call TRBJ2-3; no firm D call. Trimming shortened V by 3 bases and J by 0 bases, and 10 bases separated the two germline ends. The CDR3 runs 15 residues. CDR1 MNHEY and CDR2 SVGEGT come from the germline V gene. The CDR3 sequence: CASSYLESSTDTQYF. DNA of the CDR3: TGTGCCAGCAGTTATCTTGAGTCTAGCACAGATACGCAGTATTTT.

The gene calls are TRBV6-5 and TRBJ2-7; 9 bases align to TRBD2. V was clipped by 2 bases and J by 2 bases; unmatched bases: 4. The CDR3 is made up of 15 amino acids. Germline V gene data show CDR1 as MNHEY and CDR2 as SVGAGI. For the CDR3, the DNA is TGTGCCAGCAGTTACCGGGCGGGAGGGGCCTACGAGCAGTACTTC. It specifies CASSYRAGGAYEQYF.